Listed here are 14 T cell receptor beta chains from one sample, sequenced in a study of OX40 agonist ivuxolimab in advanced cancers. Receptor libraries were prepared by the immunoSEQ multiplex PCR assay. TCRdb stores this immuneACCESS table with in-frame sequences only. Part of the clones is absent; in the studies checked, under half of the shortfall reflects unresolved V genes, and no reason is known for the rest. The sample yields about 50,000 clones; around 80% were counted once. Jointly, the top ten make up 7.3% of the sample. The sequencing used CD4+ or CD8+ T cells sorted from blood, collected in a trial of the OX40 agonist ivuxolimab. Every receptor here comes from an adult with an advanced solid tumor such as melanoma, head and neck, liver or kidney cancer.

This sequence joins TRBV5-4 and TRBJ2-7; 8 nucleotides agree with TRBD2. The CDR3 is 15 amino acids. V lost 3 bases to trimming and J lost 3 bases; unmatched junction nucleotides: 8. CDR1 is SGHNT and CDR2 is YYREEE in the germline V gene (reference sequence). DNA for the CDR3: TGTGCCAGCAGCTCGGGGACTAGTAGGGTCTACGAGCAGTACTTC. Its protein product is CASSSGTSRVYEQYF.

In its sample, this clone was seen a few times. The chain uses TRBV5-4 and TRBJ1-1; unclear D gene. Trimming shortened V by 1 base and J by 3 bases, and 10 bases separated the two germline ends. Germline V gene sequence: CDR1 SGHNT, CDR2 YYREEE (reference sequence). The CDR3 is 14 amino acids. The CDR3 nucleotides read TGTGCCAGCAGCTTGAATGGCCAGTACACTGAAGCTTTCTTT. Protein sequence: CASSLNGQYTEAFF.

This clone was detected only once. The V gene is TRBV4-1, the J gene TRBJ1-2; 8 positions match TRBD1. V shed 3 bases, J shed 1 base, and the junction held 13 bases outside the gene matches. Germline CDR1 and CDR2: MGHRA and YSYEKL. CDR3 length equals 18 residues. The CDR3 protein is CASSQASDRVDINYGYTF. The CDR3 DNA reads TGCGCCAGCAGCCAGGCCTCGGACAGGGTCGATATTAACTATGGCTACACCTTC.

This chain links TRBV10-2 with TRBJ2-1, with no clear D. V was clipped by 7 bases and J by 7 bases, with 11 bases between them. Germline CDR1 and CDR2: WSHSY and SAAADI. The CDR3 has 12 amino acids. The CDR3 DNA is TGCGCCAGCACCCTTCAGTGGAATGAGCAGTTCTTC. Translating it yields CASTLQWNEQFF.

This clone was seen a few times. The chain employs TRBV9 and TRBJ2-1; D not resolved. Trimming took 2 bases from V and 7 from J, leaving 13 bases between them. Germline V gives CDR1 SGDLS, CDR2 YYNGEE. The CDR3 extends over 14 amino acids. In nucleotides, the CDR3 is TGTGCCAGCAGCGTCTCTAGTTACCCGAATGAGCAGTTCTTC. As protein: CASSVSSYPNEQFF. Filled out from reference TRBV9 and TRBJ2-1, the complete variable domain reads DSGVTQTPKHLITATGQRVTLRCSPRSGDLSVYWYQQSLDQGLQFLIQYYNGEERAKGNILERFSAQQFPDLHSELNLSSLELGDSALYFCASSVSSYPNEQFFGPGTRLTVL.

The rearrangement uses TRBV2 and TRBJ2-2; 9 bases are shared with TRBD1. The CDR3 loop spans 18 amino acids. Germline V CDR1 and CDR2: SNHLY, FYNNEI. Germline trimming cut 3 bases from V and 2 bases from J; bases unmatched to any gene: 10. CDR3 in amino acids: CASSELKGTGTNTGELFF. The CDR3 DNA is TGTGCCAGCAGTGAGTTAAAAGGGACAGGGACTAACACCGGGGAGCTGTTTTTT.

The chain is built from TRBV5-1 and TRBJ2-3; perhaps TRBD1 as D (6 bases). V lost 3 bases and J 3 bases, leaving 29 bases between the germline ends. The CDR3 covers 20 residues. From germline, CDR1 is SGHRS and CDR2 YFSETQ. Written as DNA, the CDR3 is TGCGCCAGCAGCTCACGGGGCTCTATTAACAGGGAATTTAGTACAGATACGCAGTATTTT. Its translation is CASSSRGSINREFSTDTQYF.

The DNA of the CDR3 is TGCGCCAGCGAACAGGGTCCTAACTCCTACGAGCAGTACTTC. Amino acid sequence: CASEQGPNSYEQYF. This chain joins TRBV23-1 and TRBJ2-7; a weak D match, TRBD1 (6 bases). TRBV23-1 qualifies as an ORF whose function is uncertain. This CDR3 has 14 residues. V shed 8 bases and J shed 0 bases, with 14 bases lying between them.

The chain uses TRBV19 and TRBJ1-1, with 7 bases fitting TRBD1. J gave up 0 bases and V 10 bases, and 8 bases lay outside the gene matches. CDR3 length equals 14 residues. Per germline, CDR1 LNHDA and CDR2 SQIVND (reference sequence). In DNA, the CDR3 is TGTGCCACTTATCACAGGGGAATGAACACTGAAGCTTTCTTT. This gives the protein CATYHRGMNTEAFF.

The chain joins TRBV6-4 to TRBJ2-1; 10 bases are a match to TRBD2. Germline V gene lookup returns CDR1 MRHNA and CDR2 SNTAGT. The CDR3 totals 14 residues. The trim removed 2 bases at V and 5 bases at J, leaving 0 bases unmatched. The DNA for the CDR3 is TGTGCCAGCAGTGACACTAGCGGGAACAATGAGCAGTTCTTC. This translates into CASSDTSGNNEQFF.

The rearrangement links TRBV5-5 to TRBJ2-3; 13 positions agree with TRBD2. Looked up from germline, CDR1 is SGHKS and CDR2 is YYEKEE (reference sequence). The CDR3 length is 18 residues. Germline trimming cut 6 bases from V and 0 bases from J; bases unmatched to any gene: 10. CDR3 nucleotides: TGTGCCAGCATCCCCGGGACTAGCGGGATTGGTAGCACAGATACGCAGTATTTT. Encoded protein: CASIPGTSGIGSTDTQYF.

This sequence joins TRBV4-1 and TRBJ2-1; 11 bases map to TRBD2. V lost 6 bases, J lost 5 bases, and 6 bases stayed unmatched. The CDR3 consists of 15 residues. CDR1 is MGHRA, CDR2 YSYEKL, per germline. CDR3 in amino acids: CASRSGLAGNNEQFF. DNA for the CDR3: TGCGCCAGCAGATCTGGACTAGCGGGTAACAATGAGCAGTTCTTC.

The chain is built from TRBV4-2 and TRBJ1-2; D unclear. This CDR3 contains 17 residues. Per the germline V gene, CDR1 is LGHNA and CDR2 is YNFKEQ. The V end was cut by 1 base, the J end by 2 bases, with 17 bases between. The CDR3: CASSQGGRARLNYGYTF. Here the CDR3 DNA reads TGTGCCAGCAGCCAAGGGGGAAGGGCCAGACTCAACTATGGCTACACCTTC.

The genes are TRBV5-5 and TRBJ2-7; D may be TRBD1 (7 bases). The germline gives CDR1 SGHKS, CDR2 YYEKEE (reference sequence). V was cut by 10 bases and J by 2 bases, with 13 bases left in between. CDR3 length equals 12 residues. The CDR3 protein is CASRRGAYEQYF. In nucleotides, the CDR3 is TGTGCCTCCCGCAGGGGGGCCTACGAGCAGTACTTC.